This T cell receptor (beta chain) derives from a study of OX40 agonist ivuxolimab in advanced cancers. Background on the whole study: Ivuxolimab was an agonistic, fully human IgG2 monoclonal antibody directed against OX40 (CD134), a costimulatory receptor. Intravenous ivuxolimab was administered to patients every 2 weeks at six dose levels: 0.01, 0.1, 0.3, 1.5, 3 and 10 mg/kg. Among the 52 dose-escalation patients, roughly 20 had hepatocellular carcinoma, approximately 15 melanoma, 9 renal cell carcinoma and 9 head and neck cancer. In the dose-escalation cohort, more than 75% of patients were male, and the mean age was around 60 years, with a range of roughly 23 to 85. Patients were allowed to have had prior anti-PD-1, anti-PD-L1 or anti-CTLA-4 therapy, and approximately 40% of the dose-escalation patients had been treated with checkpoint inhibitors. Three dose-escalation patients achieved partial responses, one with hepatocellular carcinoma and two with cutaneous melanoma. The purpose of peripheral TCRbeta sequencing was to test whether ivuxolimab changed TCR sequence diversity and led to clonal T-cell expansion. The paper describes the monotherapy dose-escalation part (N of about 47 patients) of the phase I trial of ivuxolimab. The full study reports these points: The antigen specificity of the peripheral T cells that underwent clonal expansion was not determined. In the 0.1-3.0 mg/kg groups, partial responders were among the patients with the lowest normalized peripheral clonal expansion, particularly in CD8+ T cells. At doses from 0.1 to 3.0 mg/kg, clonal expansion was seen in both CD4+ and CD8+ blood T cells between baseline and week 6. After ivuxolimab, more expanded clones were found on average in CD8+ T cells than in CD4+ T cells. Low levels of normalized T-cell clonal expansion were also seen in some patients who did not respond.

Genomic DNA was isolated from the sorted cells so that the TCRbeta CDR3 region could be sequenced. The immunoSEQ Assay was used to sequence the TCRbeta CDR3 regions. TCRdb provides this immuneACCESS table in a form limited to in-frame rearrangements. Some clones are lacking; in checked studies, under half of them reflect an unresolved V gene, and why the rest are absent is not known. Across this sample there are around 69,000 clones, with approximately 80% seen only once. The ten largest clonotypes hold 0.6% to 0.9% of the sample. The junction shows trimming of 6 bases on V and 3 bases on J, plus 14 bases between the germline ends. The germline V gene encodes CDR1 SQVTM and CDR2 ANQGSEA. From the cysteine through the phenylalanine, the CDR3 covers 13 amino acids. This entry keeps only the CDR3 DNA: 39 bases, framed from base 1. Patients with a history of autoimmune disease or receiving systemic immunosuppression were excluded from the trial. Peripheral blood for TCR sequencing was collected from all dose cohorts at baseline, on cycle 4 day 1, and on cycle 7 day 1. Samples were obtained from an open-label, multicenter, first-in-human phase I dose-escalation trial of ivuxolimab. Adults with locally advanced or metastatic melanoma, renal cell, hepatocellular, or head and neck squamous cell carcinoma were enrolled in the trial. Before TCR sequencing, CD4+ T cells and CD8+ T cells were sorted from peripheral blood as separate populations.

As concerns this clone: Its antigen target is currently unknown. Base-call qualities are not available, and no considerably larger clone is one nucleotide away.

The chain uses TRBV29-1 and TRBJ1-1; the D segment could be TRBD1, given 6 matching bases. The specimen was CD4+ or CD8+ T cells sorted from blood, collected in a trial of the OX40 agonist ivuxolimab. This sequence was found in an adult with an advanced solid tumor such as melanoma, head and neck, liver or kidney cancer. The nucleotide sequence reads as follows: TGCAGCGTGACAGGCCGTCTGTACACTGAAGCTTTCTTT. This encodes CSVTGRLYTEAFF. The full variable domain, with segments outside the CDR3 supplied by the reference TRBV29-1 and TRBJ1-1 proteins, appears as SAVISQKPSRDICQRGTSLTIQCQVDSQVTMMFWYRQQPGQSLTLIATANQGSEATYESGFVIDKFPISRPNLTFSTLTVSNMSPEDSSIYLCSVTGRLYTEAFFGQGTRLTVV.